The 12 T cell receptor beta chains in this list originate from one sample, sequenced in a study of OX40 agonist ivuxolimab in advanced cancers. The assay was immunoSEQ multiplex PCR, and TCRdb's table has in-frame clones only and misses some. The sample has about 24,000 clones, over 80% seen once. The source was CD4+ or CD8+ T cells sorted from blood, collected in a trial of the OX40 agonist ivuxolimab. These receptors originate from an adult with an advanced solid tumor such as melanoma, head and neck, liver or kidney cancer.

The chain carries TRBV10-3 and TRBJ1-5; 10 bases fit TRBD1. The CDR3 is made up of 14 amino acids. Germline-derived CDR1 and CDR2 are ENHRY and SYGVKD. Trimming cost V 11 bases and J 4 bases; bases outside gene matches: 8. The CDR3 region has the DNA TGTGCCGTCTCCCCGGGACAGGGGAATCAGCCCCAGCATTTT. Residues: CAVSPGQGNQPQHF.

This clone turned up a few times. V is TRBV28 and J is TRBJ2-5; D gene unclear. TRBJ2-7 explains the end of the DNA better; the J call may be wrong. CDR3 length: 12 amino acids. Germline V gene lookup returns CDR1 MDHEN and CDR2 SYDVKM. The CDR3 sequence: CASSPSPYEQYF. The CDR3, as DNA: TGTGCCAGCAGTCCATCCCCCTACGAGCAGTACTTC.

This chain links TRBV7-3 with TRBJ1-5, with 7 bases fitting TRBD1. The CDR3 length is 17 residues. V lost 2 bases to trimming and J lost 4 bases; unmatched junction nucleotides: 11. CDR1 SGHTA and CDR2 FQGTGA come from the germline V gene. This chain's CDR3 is CASSLGCMGQINQPQHF. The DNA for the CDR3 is TGTGCCAGCAGCTTAGGATGTATGGGACAGATTAATCAGCCCCAGCATTTT.

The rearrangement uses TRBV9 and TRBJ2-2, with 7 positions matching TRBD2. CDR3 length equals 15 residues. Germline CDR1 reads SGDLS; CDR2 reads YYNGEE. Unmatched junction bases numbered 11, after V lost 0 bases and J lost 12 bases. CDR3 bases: TGTGCCAGCAGCGTAGCCCTCGGACTAGTGAATCAGCTGTTTTTT. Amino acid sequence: CASSVALGLVNQLFF.

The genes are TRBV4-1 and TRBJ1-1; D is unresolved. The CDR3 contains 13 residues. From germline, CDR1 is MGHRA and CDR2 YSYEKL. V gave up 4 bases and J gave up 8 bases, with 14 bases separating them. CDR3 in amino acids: CASSLVMVGEAFF. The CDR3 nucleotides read TGCGCCAGCAGCCTCGTTATGGTCGGCGAAGCTTTCTTT.

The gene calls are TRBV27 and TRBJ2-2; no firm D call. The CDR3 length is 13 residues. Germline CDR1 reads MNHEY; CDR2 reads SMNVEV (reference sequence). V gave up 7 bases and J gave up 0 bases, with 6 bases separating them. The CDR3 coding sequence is TGTGCCAGCAACACGGCGAACACCGGGGAGCTGTTTTTT. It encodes CASNTANTGELFF.

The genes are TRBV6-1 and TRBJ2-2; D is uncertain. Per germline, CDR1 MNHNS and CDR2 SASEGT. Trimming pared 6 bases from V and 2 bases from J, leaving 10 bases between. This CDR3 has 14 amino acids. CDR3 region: CASRTVFNTGELFF. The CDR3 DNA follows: TGTGCCAGCAGAACAGTATTTAACACCGGGGAGCTGTTTTTT.

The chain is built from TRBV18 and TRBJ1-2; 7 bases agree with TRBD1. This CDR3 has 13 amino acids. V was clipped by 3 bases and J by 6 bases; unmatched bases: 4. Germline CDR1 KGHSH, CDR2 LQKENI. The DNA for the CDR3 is TGTGCCAGCTCACCTGACAGGGTTAATGGCTACACCTTC. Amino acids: CASSPDRVNGYTF.

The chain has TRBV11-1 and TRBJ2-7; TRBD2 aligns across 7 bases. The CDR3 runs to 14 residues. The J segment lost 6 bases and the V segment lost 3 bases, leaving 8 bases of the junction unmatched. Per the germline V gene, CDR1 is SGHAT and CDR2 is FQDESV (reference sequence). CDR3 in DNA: TGTGCCAGCAGCTTGGTGGCGGGAGTTTCCGAGCAGTACTTC. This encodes CASSLVAGVSEQYF.

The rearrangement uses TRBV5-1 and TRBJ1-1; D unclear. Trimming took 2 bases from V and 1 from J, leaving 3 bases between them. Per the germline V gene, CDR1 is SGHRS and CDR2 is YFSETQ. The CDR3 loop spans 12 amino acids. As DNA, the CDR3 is TGCGCCAGCAGCTTTCAGAACACTGAAGCTTTCTTT. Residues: CASSFQNTEAFF.

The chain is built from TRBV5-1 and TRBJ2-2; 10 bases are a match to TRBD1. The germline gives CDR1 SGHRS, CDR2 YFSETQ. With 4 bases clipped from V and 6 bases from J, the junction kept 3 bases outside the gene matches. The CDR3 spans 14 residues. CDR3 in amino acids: CASSTGTGAGELFF. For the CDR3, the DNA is TGCGCCAGCAGCACGGGGACAGGGGCCGGGGAGCTGTTTTTT.

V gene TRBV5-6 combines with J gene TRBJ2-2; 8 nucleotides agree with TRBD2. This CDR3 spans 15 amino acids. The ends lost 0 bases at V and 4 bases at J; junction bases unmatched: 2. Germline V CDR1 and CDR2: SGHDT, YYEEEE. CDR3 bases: TGTGCCAGCAGCTTGGTACTAGCGGTCACCGGGGAGCTGTTTTTT. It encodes CASSLVLAVTGELFF. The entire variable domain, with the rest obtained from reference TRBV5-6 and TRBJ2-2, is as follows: DAGVTQSPTHLIKTRGQQVTLRCSPKSGHDTVSWYQQALGQGPQFIFQYYEEEERQRGNFPDRFSGHQFPNYSSELNVNALLLGDSALYLCASSLVLAVTGELFFGEGSRLTVL.